A single sample gave rise to the 31 T cell receptor beta chains below, sequenced in a study of T cells in localized non-small cell lung cancer. Clones were read by immunoSEQ multiplex PCR, and TCRdb kept only the in-frame ones, dropping some. The sample lists some 1,600 clones; 20% to 25% were seen once. This sample comprised normal lung tissue next to the tumor, obtained before any cancer treatment. These TCRs come from a woman between 35 and 70 years old with stage III squamous cell lung carcinoma.

The chain links TRBV6-8 to TRBJ1-5, with D maybe TRBD1 (5 bases). V lost 4 bases, J lost 4 bases, and 8 bases lay in between. CDR3 length: 13 amino acids. Germline CDR1 and CDR2: MNHGY and SAAAGT. The CDR3 DNA follows: TGTGCCAGCAGTTTGACAGAGAATCAGCCCCAGCATTTT. Translated, it gives CASSLTENQPQHF.

In its sample, this clone ranks as medium-sized (0.01 to 0.1%). This sequence joins TRBV7-2 and TRBJ2-7, with D tentatively TRBD1 or TRBD2 (6 bases each). This CDR3 comprises 13 residues. Trimming took 5 bases from V and 7 from J, leaving 15 bases between them. The germline gives CDR1 SGHTA, CDR2 FQGNSA. CDR3 bases: TGTGCCAGCAGCCCCCTGGGGGCGGGGGAGCAGTACTTC. This codes for CASSPLGAGEQYF. Variable domain in full (rest from reference TRBV7-2 and TRBJ2-7): GAGVSQSPSNKVTEKGKDVELRCDPISGHTALYWYRQSLGQGLEFLIYFQGNSAPDKSGLPSDRFSAERTGGSVSTLTIQRTQQEDSAVYLCASSPLGAGEQYFGPGTRLTVT.

This rearrangement joins TRBV7-6 to TRBJ2-2; D might be TRBD1 or TRBD2, each matching 5 bases. This CDR3 has 16 amino acids. Trimming left V 2 bases short and J 7 bases short, with 17 bases between. Germline CDR1 is SGHVS and CDR2 is FNYEAQ. CDR3 loop: CASSLLGAGSYGELFF. As DNA, the CDR3 is TGTGCCAGCAGCTTACTCGGGGCAGGGTCGTACGGGGAGCTGTTTTTT.

This chain connects TRBV29-1 to TRBJ2-5, with D possibly called TRBD1 or TRBD2 (5 bases each). The V end was cut by 6 bases, the J end by 2 bases, with 19 bases between. CDR1 is SQVTM and CDR2 is ANQGSEA in the germline V gene. The CDR3 is 15 residues long. CDR3: CSVHLAGSFQETQYF. DNA for the CDR3: TGCAGCGTGCACCTTGCAGGGAGTTTTCAAGAGACCCAGTACTTC.

This clone was seen only a few times. The J gene is TRBJ2-5, the V gene TRBV9; no firm D call. Germline V lookup: CDR1 SGDLS, CDR2 YYNGEE. The CDR3 has 13 residues. V gave up 4 bases and J gave up 4 bases, with 11 bases separating them. The CDR3 reads CASSFNWGETQYF. Here the CDR3 DNA reads TGTGCCAGCAGCTTTAACTGGGGAGAGACCCAGTACTTC.

The chain couples TRBV12-5 to TRBJ2-1; tentative D call: TRBD2 (5 bases). V lost 2 bases to trimming and J lost 0 bases, with 14 bases between them. CDR1 is LGHNT, CDR2 FRNRAP, per germline. CDR3 length: 17 amino acids. CDR3 nucleotide sequence: TGTGCTAGTGGTTTGCTACTAGTCCGAAACTCCTACAATGAGCAGTTCTTC. This gives the protein CASGLLLVRNSYNEQFF.

This clone is labeled medium-sized (0.01 to 0.1%). This chain connects TRBV11-3 to TRBJ2-1; TRBD2 aligns across 13 bases. V dropped 5 bases and J dropped 9; count of bases not matched to a gene: 13. CDR1 is SGHNT and CDR2 is YENEEA in the germline V gene. This CDR3 region has 17 residues. The DNA of the CDR3 is TGTGCCAGCAGCCCTGAGCCGGGACTAGCGGGGTGGATTGAGCAGTTCTTC. Translation: CASSPEPGLAGWIEQFF.

The chain joins TRBV7-2 to TRBJ2-5; no definite D call. The CDR3 sequence is 13 residues long. V was trimmed by 4 bases and J by 4 bases, leaving 10 bases between them. Germline lookup yields CDR1 SGHTA and CDR2 FQGNSA. Here the CDR3 reads CASSYRPAETQYF. The CDR3 DNA sequence: TGTGCCAGCAGCTACAGACCCGCAGAGACCCAGTACTTC.

This clone appeared a few times. The chain joins TRBV6-8 to TRBJ1-1; D perhaps matches TRBD1 (5 bases). Germline-derived CDR1 and CDR2 are MNHGY and SAAAGT. The V gene lost 5 bases and the J gene lost 7 bases, with 14 bases spanning the gap. The CDR3 runs 13 residues. This CDR3 reads CASSRQSTVEAFF. For the CDR3, the DNA is TGTGCCAGCAGTCGACAGTCGACCGTTGAAGCTTTCTTT.

This clone occurred a few times. The chain couples TRBV11-3 to TRBJ2-7; the match to TRBD2 covers 14 bases. Germline V gene sequence: CDR1 SGHNT, CDR2 YENEEA. V shed 1 base and J 0 bases; nucleotides not matched to a gene: 5. This CDR3 contains 18 residues. CDR3 residues: CASSLGRLAGGSSYEQYF. DNA of the CDR3: TGTGCCAGCAGCTTAGGGCGACTAGCGGGAGGGAGCTCCTACGAGCAGTACTTC. Complete variable domain (other parts from reference TRBV11-3 and TRBJ2-7): EAGVVQSPRYKIIEKKQPVAFWCNPISGHNTLYWYLQNLGQGPELLIRYENEEAVDDSQLPKDRFSAERLKGVDSTLKIQPAELGDSAVYLCASSLGRLAGGSSYEQYFGPGTRLTVT.

This clone was picked up a small number of times. The rearrangement links TRBV28 to TRBJ1-5; possible D gene TRBD1, 5 bases. V dropped 3 bases and J dropped 2 bases, with 14 bases sitting between them. Germline V gene sequence: CDR1 MDHEN, CDR2 SYDVKM. The CDR3 is 16 residues long. DNA for the CDR3: TGTGCCAGCAGTTTGAAAAGACAGACCGGCAATCAGCCCCAGCATTTT. Protein: CASSLKRQTGNQPQHF.

This clone was counted a few times. This chain uses TRBV30 with TRBJ1-2, with D perhaps TRBD1 (5 bases). Per the germline V gene, CDR1 is GTSNPN and CDR2 is SVGIG (reference sequence). This CDR3 is built from 15 residues. V gave up 1 base and J gave up 4 bases, with 16 bases separating them. CDR3 sequence reads: CAWSAGVAILYGYTF. The CDR3 coding sequence is TGTGCCTGGAGTGCGGGGGTAGCAATACTCTATGGCTACACCTTC.

The rearrangement joins TRBV15 to TRBJ2-4, with 10 bases fitting TRBD2. The CDR3 has 20 amino acids. CDR1 and CDR2 (germline): LNHNV, YYDKDF (reference sequence). V was pared by 8 bases and J by 0 bases, with 19 bases of the junction left unmatched. For the CDR3, the DNA is TGTGCCACCTCTCAGGCCGACCCTAGCGGGAGTTCGGGAGCCAAAAACATTCAGTACTTC. Translating gives CATSQADPSGSSGAKNIQYF.

The chain is built from TRBV6-7 and TRBJ2-7; D perhaps matches TRBD1 (5 bases). TRBV6-7 falls under the ORF class, with uncertain function. This CDR3 contains 11 residues. The ends were cut back, 11 bases at V and 5 bases at J, with 13 bases in the middle. CDR3 sequence reads: CAVSGSDEQYF. CDR3 sequence (DNA): TGTGCCGTATCAGGGTCGGACGAGCAGTACTTC.

This clone was seen more than once but under ten times. This sequence joins TRBV19 and TRBJ2-2; no firm D call. The CDR3 has 12 residues. Germline assignment: CDR1 LNHDA and CDR2 SQIVND (reference sequence). V dropped 8 bases and J dropped 6 bases, with 10 bases sitting between them. CDR3 in amino acids: CASGNVPGELFF. The CDR3 coding sequence is TGTGCCAGTGGGAATGTCCCCGGGGAGCTGTTTTTT.

The V call is TRBV6-8, the J call TRBJ1-1, with D maybe TRBD1 (6 bases). Germline V gene lookup returns CDR1 MNHGY and CDR2 SAAAGT. Trimming removed 6 bases from V and 0 bases from J, with 14 bases in between. CDR3 size: 15 residues. Here the CDR3 reads CASRPFGQMNTEAFF. CDR3 in DNA: TGTGCCAGCAGACCTTTTGGACAGATGAACACTGAAGCTTTCTTT.

This chain joins TRBV15 and TRBJ2-5; D is possibly TRBD2 (5 bases). Trimming took 1 base from V and 2 from J, leaving 11 bases between them. CDR1 and CDR2 (germline): LNHNV, YYDKDF (reference sequence). This CDR3 region has 15 residues. The CDR3 loop is CATSRAGMEQETQYF. DNA of the CDR3: TGTGCCACCAGCAGAGCCGGGATGGAGCAAGAGACCCAGTACTTC.

This clone was observed a few times. This chain uses TRBV12-5 with TRBJ1-2, with D perhaps matching TRBD1 (5 bases). CDR1 and CDR2 from the germline V gene are LGHNT and FRNRAP. The CDR3 covers 11 residues. CDR3 bases: TGTGCCAGCGGGGACCCCTATGGCTACACCTTC. It is translated as CASGDPYGYTF.

This clone appeared once. The V and J genes are TRBV19 and TRBJ2-1; possible D gene TRBD1, 5 bases. CDR3 length equals 15 residues. Germline CDR1 reads LNHDA; CDR2 reads SQIVND (reference sequence). The V and J ends lost 6 bases and 8 bases respectively, with 20 bases between them. In DNA form, the CDR3 reads TGTGCCAGTAGCAGAAGGAGTAGTTCCAGGGATGAGCAGTTCTTC. Its protein is CASSRRSSSRDEQFF. Complete variable domain (other parts from reference TRBV19 and TRBJ2-1): DGGITQSPKYLFRKEGQNVTLSCEQNLNHDAMYWYRQDPGQGLRLIYYSQIVNDFQKGDIAEGYSVSREKKESFPLTVTSAQKNPTAFYLCASSRRSSSRDEQFFGPGTRLTVL.

By share, this clone ranks as large. This sequence joins TRBV9 and TRBJ2-5; 7 bases are shared with TRBD2. CDR1 is SGDLS, CDR2 YYNGEE, per germline. V was clipped by 2 bases and J by 4 bases; unmatched bases: 11. This CDR3 has 16 amino acids. The CDR3 loop is CASSVASGWVVETQYF. The CDR3, as DNA: TGTGCCAGCAGCGTCGCTAGCGGATGGGTCGTAGAGACCCAGTACTTC.

This clone was seen only a few times. The rearrangement links TRBV18 to TRBJ1-2; D is undetermined. The V gene's germline CDR1 is KGHSH and CDR2 LQKENI. The CDR3 loop spans 15 amino acids. The V and J ends lost 8 bases and 0 bases respectively, with 16 bases between them. The DNA for the CDR3 is TGTGCCAGCCAATATACCGGGAGCCCTAACTATGGCTACACCTTC. Translated, it gives CASQYTGSPNYGYTF. Full variable domain (missing parts from reference TRBV18 and TRBJ1-2): NAGVMQNPRHLVRRRGQEARLRCSPMKGHSHVYWYRQLPEEGLKFMVYLQKENIIDESGMPKERFSAEFPKEGPSILRIQQVVRGDSAAYFCASQYTGSPNYGYTFGSGTRLTVV.

This clone turned up a few times. The CDR3 nucleotides read TGTGCCGCAGGGCGAAGCAATCAGCCCCAGCATTTT. Translation gives CAAGRSNQPQHF. The gene calls are TRBV28 and TRBJ1-5; tentative D call: TRBD1 (5 bases). The CDR3 loop spans 12 amino acids. Germline V gene data show CDR1 as MDHEN and CDR2 as SYDVKM. V was trimmed by 11 bases and J by 1 base, leaving 9 bases between them.

The gene calls are TRBV5-1 and TRBJ2-3, with 9 bases matching TRBD2. The germline gives CDR1 SGHRS, CDR2 YFSETQ. Unmatched junction bases numbered 6, after V lost 4 bases and J lost 3 bases. The CDR3 contains 15 residues. This chain's CDR3 is CASSALAGLTDTQYF. In DNA form, the CDR3 reads TGCGCCAGCAGCGCCCTAGCGGGACTTACAGATACGCAGTATTTT.

This clone showed up just once. This chain links TRBV19 with TRBJ2-1; D gene uncertain. V was shortened by 3 bases and J by 4 bases, with 7 bases between the two germline ends. The CDR3 is 13 amino acids. Germline assignment: CDR1 LNHDA and CDR2 SQIVND (reference sequence). The CDR3 DNA reads as TGTGCCAGTAGTATCCCCCCGTACAATGAGCAGTTCTTC. The encoded protein is CASSIPPYNEQFF.

J is TRBJ2-1 and V is TRBV9; D is possibly TRBD1 or TRBD2 (7 bases each). This CDR3 is 16 amino acids long. The V gene lost 3 bases and the J gene lost 4 bases, with 17 bases spanning the gap. Germline V lookup: CDR1 SGDLS, CDR2 YYNGEE. As DNA, the CDR3 is TGTGCCAGCAGCGCCCACTCCAGGGGGGGTTACAATGAGCAGTTCTTC. Protein sequence: CASSAHSRGGYNEQFF.

This clone has a handful of counts. The chain uses TRBV23-1 and TRBJ1-1; D uncertain. TRBV23-1 is an ORF, with its function uncertain. Trimming stripped 6 bases from V and 1 base from J, with 9 bases between. The CDR3 loop spans 13 amino acids. CDR3 bases: TGCGCCAGCAGCGCCGGCCCGAACACTGAAGCTTTCTTT. Protein: CASSAGPNTEAFF.

Judged by abundance, this clone is medium-sized. The chain carries TRBV6-8 and TRBJ1-2, with a possible D match to TRBD1 (5 bases). Trimming cost V 5 bases and J 0 bases, with 13 bases left between them. CDR3 length equals 15 residues. Germline V CDR1 and CDR2: MNHGY, SAAAGT. The DNA of the CDR3 is TGTGCCAGCAGTGTATACAGGCAAGCTAACTATGGCTACACCTTC. Its translation is CASSVYRQANYGYTF.

This clone was detected only a few times. The gene calls are TRBV11-3 and TRBJ1-2, with TRBD1 matching 10 bases. With V trimmed by 5 bases and J by 7 bases, 10 bases remained unmatched. The CDR3 runs to 15 residues. From germline, CDR1 is SGHNT and CDR2 YENEEA. The chain's CDR3 is CASSRPGTGARGYTF. The CDR3 DNA is TGTGCCAGCAGCCGACCCGGGACAGGGGCGCGTGGCTACACCTTC.

The V call is TRBV19, the J call TRBJ2-3; TRBD2 agrees at 10 bases. After removal of 4 bases from V and 2 bases from J, the junction contained 6 bases not matched to a gene. Germline V gene sequence: CDR1 LNHDA, CDR2 SQIVND (reference sequence). This CDR3 is 16 amino acids long. The CDR3 DNA reads as TGTGCCAGTAGTACCCGGACTAGCGGTGACACAGATACGCAGTATTTT. It translates to CASSTRTSGDTDTQYF.

This sequence joins TRBV19 and TRBJ1-2; 9 nucleotides match TRBD1. CDR1 is LNHDA, CDR2 SQIVND, per germline (reference sequence). This CDR3 comprises 14 residues. J gave up 7 bases and V 4 bases, and 7 bases lay outside the gene matches. The CDR3 nucleotides read TGTGCCAGTAGTAAAGGGACAGGGAATCGTGGCTACACCTTC. Its translation is CASSKGTGNRGYTF.

V usage is TRBV11-3 and J usage is TRBJ1-5, with TRBD1 matching over 9 bases. Germline CDR1 is SGHNT and CDR2 is YENEEA. V trimming: 5 bases; J trimming: 5 bases; junction bases outside the gene matches: 7. This CDR3 region has 15 residues. CDR3 nucleotide sequence: TGTGCCAGCAGCCAAGGGACAGGGCCGGATCAGCCCCAGCATTTT. Its protein is CASSQGTGPDQPQHF.